Sequencing of this T cell receptor beta chain was carried out in a study of blood T cell repertoires in COVID-19. TCRdb keeps only in-frame clones here, not all; method: immunoSEQ multiplex PCR. The sample holds roughly 91,000 clones, roughly four fifths seen once. Trimming took 3 bases from V and 10 from J; bases not matched to a gene: 1. This CDR3 has 12 amino acids. The source is an elderly woman with acute or convalescent COVID-19. What was sequenced was peripheral blood. This sequence joins TRBV12-3 or TRBV12-4 and TRBJ1-4; 8 nucleotides align to TRBD1. The CDR3 DNA sequence: TGTGCCAGCAGTTTTGGGACAGGAAAACTGTTTTTT. It specifies CASSFGTGKLFF.